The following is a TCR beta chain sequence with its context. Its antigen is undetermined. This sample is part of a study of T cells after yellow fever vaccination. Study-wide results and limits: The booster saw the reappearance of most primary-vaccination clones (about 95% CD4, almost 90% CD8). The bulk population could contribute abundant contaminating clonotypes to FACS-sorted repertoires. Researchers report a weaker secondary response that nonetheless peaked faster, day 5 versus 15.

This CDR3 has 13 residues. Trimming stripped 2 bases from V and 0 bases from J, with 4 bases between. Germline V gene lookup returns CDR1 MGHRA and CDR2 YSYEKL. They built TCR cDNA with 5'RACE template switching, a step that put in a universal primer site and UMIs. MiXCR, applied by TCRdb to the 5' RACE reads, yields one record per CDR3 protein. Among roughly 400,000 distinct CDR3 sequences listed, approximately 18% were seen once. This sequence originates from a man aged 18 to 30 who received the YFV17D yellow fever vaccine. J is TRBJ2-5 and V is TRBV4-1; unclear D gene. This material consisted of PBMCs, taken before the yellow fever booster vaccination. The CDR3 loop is CASSQTHQETQYF. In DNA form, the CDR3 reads TGCGCCAGCAGCCAAACGCACCAAGAGACCCAGTACTTC.